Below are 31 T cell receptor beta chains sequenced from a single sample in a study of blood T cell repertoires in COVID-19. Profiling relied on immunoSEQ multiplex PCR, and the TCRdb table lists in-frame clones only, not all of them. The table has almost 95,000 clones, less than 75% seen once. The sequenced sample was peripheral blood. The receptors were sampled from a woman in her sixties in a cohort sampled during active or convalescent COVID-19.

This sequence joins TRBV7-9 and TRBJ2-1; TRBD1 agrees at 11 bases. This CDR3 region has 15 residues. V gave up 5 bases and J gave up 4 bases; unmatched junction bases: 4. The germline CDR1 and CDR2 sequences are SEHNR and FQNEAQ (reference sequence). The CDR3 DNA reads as TGTGCCAGCAGCCCGGGACAGGGGGTGTACAATGAGCAGTTCTTC. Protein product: CASSPGQGVYNEQFF.

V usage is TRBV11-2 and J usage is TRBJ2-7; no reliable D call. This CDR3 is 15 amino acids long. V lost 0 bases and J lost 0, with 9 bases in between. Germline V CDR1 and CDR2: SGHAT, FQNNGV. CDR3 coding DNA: TGTGCCAGCAGCTTAGACCTGAGCGACTCCTACGAGCAGTACTTC. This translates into CASSLDLSDSYEQYF.

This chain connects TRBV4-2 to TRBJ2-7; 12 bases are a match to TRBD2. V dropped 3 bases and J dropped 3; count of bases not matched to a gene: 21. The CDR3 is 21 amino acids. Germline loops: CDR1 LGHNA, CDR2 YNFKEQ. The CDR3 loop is CASSHPQPPTTSGGPLYEQYF. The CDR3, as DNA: TGTGCCAGCAGCCACCCCCAACCCCCCACAACTAGCGGGGGGCCACTCTACGAGCAGTACTTC.

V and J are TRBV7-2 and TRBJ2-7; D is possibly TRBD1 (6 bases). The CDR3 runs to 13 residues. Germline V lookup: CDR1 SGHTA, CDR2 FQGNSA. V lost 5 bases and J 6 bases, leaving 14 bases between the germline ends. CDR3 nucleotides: TGTGCCAGCAGCACCAGACAGGTCGGCGAGCAGTACTTC. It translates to CASSTRQVGEQYF.

This CDR3 reads CAIAHGKNIQYF. The CDR3 DNA is TGCGCCATAGCCCACGGCAAAAACATTCAGTACTTC. The chain carries TRBV4-3 and TRBJ2-4; no firm D call. V gave up 10 bases and J gave up 3 bases, with 10 bases separating them. Per the germline V gene, CDR1 is LGHNA and CDR2 is YSLEER. This CDR3 spans 12 amino acids.

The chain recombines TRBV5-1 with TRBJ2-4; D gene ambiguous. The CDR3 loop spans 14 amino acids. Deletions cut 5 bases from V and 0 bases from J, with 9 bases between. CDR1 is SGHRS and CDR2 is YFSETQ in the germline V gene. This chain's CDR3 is CASSSEIAKNIQYF. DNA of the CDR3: TGCGCCAGCAGTTCGGAGATAGCCAAAAACATTCAGTACTTC.

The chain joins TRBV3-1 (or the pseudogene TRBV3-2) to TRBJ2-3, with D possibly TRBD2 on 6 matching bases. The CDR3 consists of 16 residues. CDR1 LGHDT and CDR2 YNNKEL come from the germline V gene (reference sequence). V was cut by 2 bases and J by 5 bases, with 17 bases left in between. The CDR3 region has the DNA TGTGCCAGCAGCCAAATCGGGGGTCCCCTGGGAGATACGCAGTATTTT. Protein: CASSQIGGPLGDTQYF.

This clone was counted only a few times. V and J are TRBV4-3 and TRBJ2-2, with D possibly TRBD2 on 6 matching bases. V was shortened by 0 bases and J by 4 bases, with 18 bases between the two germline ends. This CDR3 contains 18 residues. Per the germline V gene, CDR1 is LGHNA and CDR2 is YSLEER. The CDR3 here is CASSQDLTGTGGTGELFF. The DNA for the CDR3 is TGCGCCAGCAGCCAAGATCTGACCGGGACCGGGGGCACCGGGGAGCTGTTTTTT.

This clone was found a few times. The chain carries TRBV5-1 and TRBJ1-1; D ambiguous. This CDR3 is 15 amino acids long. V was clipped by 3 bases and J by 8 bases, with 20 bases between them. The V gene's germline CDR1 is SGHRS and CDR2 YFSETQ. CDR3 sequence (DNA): TGCGCCAGCAGCTGGGGTACAGCGGGGTCCCGGGAAGCTTTCTTT. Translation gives CASSWGTAGSREAFF.

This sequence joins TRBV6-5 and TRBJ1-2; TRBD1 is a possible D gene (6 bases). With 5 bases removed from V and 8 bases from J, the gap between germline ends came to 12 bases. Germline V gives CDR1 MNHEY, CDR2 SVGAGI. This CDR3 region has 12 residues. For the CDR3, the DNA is TGTGCCAGCAGTAGGCAGGGGAGAGGCTACACCTTC. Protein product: CASSRQGRGYTF.

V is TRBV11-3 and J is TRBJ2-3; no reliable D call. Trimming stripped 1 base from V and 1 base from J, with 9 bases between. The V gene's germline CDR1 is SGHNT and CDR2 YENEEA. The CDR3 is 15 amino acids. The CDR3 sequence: CASSLGSSGTDTQYF. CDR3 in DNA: TGTGCCAGCAGCTTAGGGTCTAGTGGCACAGATACGCAGTATTTT.

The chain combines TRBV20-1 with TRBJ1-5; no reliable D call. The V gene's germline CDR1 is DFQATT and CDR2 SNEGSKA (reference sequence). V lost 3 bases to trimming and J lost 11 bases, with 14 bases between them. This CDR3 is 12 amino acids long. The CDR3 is CSASLPANTQHF. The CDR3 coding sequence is TGCAGTGCTAGTTTACCTGCGAATACCCAGCATTTT.

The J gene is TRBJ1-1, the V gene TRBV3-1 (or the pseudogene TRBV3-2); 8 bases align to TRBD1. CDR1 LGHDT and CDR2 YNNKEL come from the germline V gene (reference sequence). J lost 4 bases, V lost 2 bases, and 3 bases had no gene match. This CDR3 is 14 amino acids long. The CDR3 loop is CASSQSGQGTEAFF. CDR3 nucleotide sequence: TGTGCCAGCAGCCAATCTGGACAGGGCACTGAAGCTTTCTTT.

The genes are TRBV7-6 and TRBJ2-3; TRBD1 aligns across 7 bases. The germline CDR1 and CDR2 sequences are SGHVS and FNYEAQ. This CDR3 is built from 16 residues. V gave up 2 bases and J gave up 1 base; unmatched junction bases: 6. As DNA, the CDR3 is TGTGCCAGCAGCTTAAACACAGGGGACGGCACAGATACGCAGTATTTT. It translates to CASSLNTGDGTDTQYF. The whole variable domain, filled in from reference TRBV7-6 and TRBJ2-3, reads GAGVSQSPRYKVTKRGQDVALRCDPISGHVSLYWYRQALGQGPEFLTYFNYEAQQDKSGLPNDRFSAERPEGSISTLTIQRTEQRDSAMYRCASSLNTGDGTDTQYFGPGTRLTVL.

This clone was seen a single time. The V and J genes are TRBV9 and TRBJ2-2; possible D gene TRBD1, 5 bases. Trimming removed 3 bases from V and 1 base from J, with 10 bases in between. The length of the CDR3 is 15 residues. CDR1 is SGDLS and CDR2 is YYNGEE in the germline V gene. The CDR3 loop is CASSASTVNTGELFF. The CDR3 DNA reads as TGTGCCAGCAGCGCCTCGACAGTGAACACCGGGGAGCTGTTTTTT. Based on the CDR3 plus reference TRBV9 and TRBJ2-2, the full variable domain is DSGVTQTPKHLITATGQRVTLRCSPRSGDLSVYWYQQSLDQGLQFLIQYYNGEERAKGNILERFSAQQFPDLHSELNLSSLELGDSALYFCASSASTVNTGELFFGEGSRLTVL.

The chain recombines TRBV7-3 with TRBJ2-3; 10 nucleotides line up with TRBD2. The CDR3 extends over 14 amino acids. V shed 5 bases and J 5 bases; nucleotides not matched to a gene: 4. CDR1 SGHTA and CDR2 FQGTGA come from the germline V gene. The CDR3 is CASSPRLAGDTQYF. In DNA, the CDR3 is TGTGCCAGCAGCCCGCGACTAGCGGGAGATACGCAGTATTTT.

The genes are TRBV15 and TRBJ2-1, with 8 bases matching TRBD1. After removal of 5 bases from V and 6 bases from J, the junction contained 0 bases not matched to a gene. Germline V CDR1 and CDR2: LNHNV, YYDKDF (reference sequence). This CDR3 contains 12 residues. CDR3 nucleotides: TGTGCCACCAGCGGACAGGGCAATGAGCAGTTCTTC. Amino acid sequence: CATSGQGNEQFF.

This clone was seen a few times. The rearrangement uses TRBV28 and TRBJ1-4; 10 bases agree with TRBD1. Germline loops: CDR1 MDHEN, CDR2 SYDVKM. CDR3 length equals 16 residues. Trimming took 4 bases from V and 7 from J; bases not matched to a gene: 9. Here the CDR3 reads CASSSLPGQGLEKLFF. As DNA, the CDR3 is TGTGCCAGCAGTTCACTACCGGGACAGGGGCTTGAAAAACTGTTTTTT.

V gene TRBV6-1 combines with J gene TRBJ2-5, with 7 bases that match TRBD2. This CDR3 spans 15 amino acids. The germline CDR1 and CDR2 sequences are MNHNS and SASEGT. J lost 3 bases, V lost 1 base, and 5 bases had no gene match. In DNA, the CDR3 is TGTGCCAGCAGTGAAGATTTGGGGGGGGAAGAGACCCAGTACTTC. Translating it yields CASSEDLGGEETQYF.

CDR3 region: CASSQGGPQETQYF. The CDR3 bases are TGTGCCAGCAGCCAAGGGGGGCCTCAAGAGACCCAGTACTTC. V gene TRBV3-1 (or the pseudogene TRBV3-2) combines with J gene TRBJ2-5; D may be TRBD1 (6 bases). Germline V gives CDR1 LGHDT, CDR2 YNNKEL (reference sequence). The CDR3 is 14 amino acids. With 1 base removed from V and 2 bases from J, the gap between germline ends came to 8 bases.

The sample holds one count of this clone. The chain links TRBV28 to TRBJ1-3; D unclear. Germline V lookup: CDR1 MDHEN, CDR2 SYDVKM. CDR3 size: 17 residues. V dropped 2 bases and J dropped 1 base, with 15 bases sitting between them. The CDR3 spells CASSLELVLTSGNTIYF. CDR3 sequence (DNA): TGTGCCAGCAGTTTAGAACTTGTGTTAACTTCTGGAAACACCATATATTTT. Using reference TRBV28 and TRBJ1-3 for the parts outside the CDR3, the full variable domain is DVKVTQSSRYLVKRTGEKVFLECVQDMDHENMFWYRQDPGLGLRLIYFSYDVKMKEKGDIPEGYSVSREKKERFSLILESASTNQTSMYLCASSLELVLTSGNTIYFGEGSWLTVV.

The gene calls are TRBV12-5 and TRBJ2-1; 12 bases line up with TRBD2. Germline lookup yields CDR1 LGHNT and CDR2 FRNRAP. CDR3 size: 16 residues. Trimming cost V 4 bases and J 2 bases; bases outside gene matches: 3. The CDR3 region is CASGSGTSGPYNEQFF. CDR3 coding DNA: TGTGCTAGTGGTTCCGGGACTAGCGGGCCCTACAATGAGCAGTTCTTC.

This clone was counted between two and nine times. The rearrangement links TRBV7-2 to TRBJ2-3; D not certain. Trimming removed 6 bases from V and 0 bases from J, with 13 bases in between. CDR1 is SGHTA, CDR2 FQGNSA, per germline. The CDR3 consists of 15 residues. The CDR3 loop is CASSLRVSSTDTQYF. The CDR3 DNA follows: TGTGCCAGCAGTCTACGCGTGTCTAGCACAGATACGCAGTATTTT.

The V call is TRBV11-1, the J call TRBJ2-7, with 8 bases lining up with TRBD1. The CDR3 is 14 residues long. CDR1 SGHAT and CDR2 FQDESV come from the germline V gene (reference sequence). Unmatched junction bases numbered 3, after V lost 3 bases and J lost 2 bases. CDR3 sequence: CASSFDRGPYEQYF. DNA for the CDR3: TGTGCCAGCAGCTTCGACAGGGGTCCCTACGAGCAGTACTTC.

The CDR3 DNA follows: TGCAGTGCTAGGGCAGGGTACGAGCAGTACTTC. Translated, it gives CSARAGYEQYF. The V gene is TRBV20-1, the J gene TRBJ2-7; perhaps TRBD1 as D (5 bases). Germline V gene lookup returns CDR1 DFQATT and CDR2 SNEGSKA (reference sequence). Trimming removed 3 bases from V and 4 bases from J, with 7 bases in between. The CDR3 is made up of 11 amino acids.

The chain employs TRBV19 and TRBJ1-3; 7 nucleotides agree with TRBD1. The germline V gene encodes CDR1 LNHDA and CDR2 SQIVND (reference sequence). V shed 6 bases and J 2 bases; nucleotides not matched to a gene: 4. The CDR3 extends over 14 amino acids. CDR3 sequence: CASRNTGAGNTIYF. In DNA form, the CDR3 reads TGTGCCAGTAGAAATACAGGGGCTGGAAACACCATATATTTT. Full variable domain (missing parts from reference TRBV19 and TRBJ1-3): DGGITQSPKYLFRKEGQNVTLSCEQNLNHDAMYWYRQDPGQGLRLIYYSQIVNDFQKGDIAEGYSVSREKKESFPLTVTSAQKNPTAFYLCASRNTGAGNTIYFGEGSWLTVV.

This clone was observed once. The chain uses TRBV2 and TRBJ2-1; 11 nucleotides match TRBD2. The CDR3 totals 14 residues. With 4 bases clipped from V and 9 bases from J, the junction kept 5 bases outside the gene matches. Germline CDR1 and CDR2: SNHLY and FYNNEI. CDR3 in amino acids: CASSGSGGVGEQFF. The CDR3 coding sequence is TGTGCCAGCAGTGGTAGCGGGGGGGTTGGTGAGCAGTTCTTC.

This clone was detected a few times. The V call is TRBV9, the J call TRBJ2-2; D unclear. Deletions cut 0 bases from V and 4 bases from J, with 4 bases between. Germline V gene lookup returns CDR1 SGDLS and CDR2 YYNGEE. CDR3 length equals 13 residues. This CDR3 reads CASSVVATGELFF. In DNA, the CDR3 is TGTGCCAGCAGCGTAGTGGCCACCGGGGAGCTGTTTTTT.

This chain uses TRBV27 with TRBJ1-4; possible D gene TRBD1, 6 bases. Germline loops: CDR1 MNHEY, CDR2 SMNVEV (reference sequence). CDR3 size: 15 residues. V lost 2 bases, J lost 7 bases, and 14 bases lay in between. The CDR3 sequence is CASSLIAQGGEKLFF. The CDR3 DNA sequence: TGTGCCAGCAGTTTAATTGCACAGGGTGGTGAAAAACTGTTTTTT.

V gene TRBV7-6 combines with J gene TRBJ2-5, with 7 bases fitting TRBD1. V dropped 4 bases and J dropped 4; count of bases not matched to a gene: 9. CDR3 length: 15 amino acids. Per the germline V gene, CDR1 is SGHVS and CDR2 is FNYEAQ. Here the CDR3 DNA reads TGTGCCAGCAGCTCGCCATCGACAGGGAGAGAGACCCAGTACTTC. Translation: CASSSPSTGRETQYF.

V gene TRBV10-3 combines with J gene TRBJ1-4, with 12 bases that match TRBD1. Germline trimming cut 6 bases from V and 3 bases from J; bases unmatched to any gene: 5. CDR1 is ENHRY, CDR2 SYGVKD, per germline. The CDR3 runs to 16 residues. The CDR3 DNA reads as TGTGCCATCAGGAGGGGACAGGGGGCTCCTAATGAAAAACTGTTTTTT. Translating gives CAIRRGQGAPNEKLFF.